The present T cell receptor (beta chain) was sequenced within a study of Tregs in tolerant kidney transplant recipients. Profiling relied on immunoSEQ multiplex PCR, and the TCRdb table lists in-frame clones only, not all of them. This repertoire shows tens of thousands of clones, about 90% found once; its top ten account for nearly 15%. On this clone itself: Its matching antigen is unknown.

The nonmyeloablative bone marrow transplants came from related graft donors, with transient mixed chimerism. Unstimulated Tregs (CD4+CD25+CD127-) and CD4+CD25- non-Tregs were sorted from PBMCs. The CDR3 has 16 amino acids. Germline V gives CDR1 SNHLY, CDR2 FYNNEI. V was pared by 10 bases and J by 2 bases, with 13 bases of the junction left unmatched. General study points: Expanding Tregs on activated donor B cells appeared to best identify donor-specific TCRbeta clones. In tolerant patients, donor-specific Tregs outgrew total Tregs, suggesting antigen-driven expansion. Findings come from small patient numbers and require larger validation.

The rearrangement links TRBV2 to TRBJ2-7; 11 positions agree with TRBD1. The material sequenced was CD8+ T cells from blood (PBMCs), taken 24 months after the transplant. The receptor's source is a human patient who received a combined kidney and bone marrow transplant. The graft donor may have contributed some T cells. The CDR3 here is CATLSGPGQGAYEQYF. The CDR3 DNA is TGTGCCACCCTCAGTGGTCCGGGACAGGGGGCCTACGAGCAGTACTTC.